The 10 T cell receptor beta chains below all came from one sample that was sequenced in a study of neurological immune-mediated disorders. TCRdb reanalysed the 5' RACE reads using MiXCR and keeps one entry per CDR3 protein. The sample yields tens of thousands of distinct CDR3 sequences, more than 15% seen once. Material for sequencing was PBMCs. These receptors were taken from a woman aged 40 to 55 in good health.

This clonotype was seen only a few times. This rearrangement joins TRBV6-5 to TRBJ2-5; possible D gene TRBD1, 6 bases. This CDR3 contains 13 residues. Germline V lookup: CDR1 MNHEY, CDR2 SVGAGI. Trimming shortened V by 5 bases and J by 4 bases, and 11 bases separated the two germline ends. CDR3 DNA sequence: TGTGCCAGCAGTAAAGCCAGGGGAGAGACCCAGTACTTC. Translation gives CASSKARGETQYF.

The table lists this clonotype with many counts. V is TRBV7-9 and J is TRBJ2-1; 10 positions agree with TRBD2. The length of the CDR3 is 15 residues. Germline CDR1 SEHNR, CDR2 FQNEAQ (reference sequence). V was pared by 2 bases and J by 2 bases, with 0 bases of the junction left unmatched. CDR3 protein: CASSLLAGAYNEQFF. CDR3 bases: TGTGCCAGCAGCTTACTAGCGGGGGCCTACAATGAGCAGTTCTTC.

This clonotype occurred many times. The CDR3 loop is CATSKGMDGETQYF. The CDR3 DNA follows: TGTGCCACCAGTAAAGGGATGGATGGAGAGACCCAGTACTTC. The J gene is TRBJ2-5, the V gene TRBV24-1; D is ambiguous. Deletions cut 6 bases from V and 4 bases from J, with 14 bases between. This CDR3 comprises 14 residues. The germline gives CDR1 KGHDR, CDR2 SFDVKD.

In this sample, this clonotype turned up many times. V gene TRBV5-1 combines with J gene TRBJ2-5, with 15 bases fitting TRBD2. Trimming took 4 bases from V and 5 from J; bases not matched to a gene: 3. CDR3 length equals 15 residues. The germline CDR1 and CDR2 sequences are SGHRS and YFSETQ. This CDR3 reads CASSPGTSGGETQYF. In nucleotides, the CDR3 is TGCGCCAGCAGCCCCGGGACTAGCGGGGGGGAGACCCAGTACTTC.

This clonotype appeared many times. The chain employs TRBV6-5 and TRBJ1-6; 8 bases line up with TRBD1. V was clipped by 6 bases and J by 8 bases; unmatched bases: 3. From germline, CDR1 is MNHEY and CDR2 SVGAGI. The CDR3 extends over 13 amino acids. CDR3 sequence (DNA): TGTGCCAGCAGGGACAGGGAGGATTCACCCCTCCACTTT. It translates to CASRDREDSPLHF.

The table lists this clonotype with many counts. The chain combines TRBV12-3 or TRBV12-4 with TRBJ2-7; the match to TRBD1 covers 7 bases. The CDR3 covers 16 residues. With 5 bases clipped from V and 3 bases from J, the junction kept 13 bases outside the gene matches. The CDR3 sequence is CASSDVDDRAFYEQYF. CDR3 sequence (DNA): TGTGCCAGCAGTGATGTCGACGACAGGGCCTTCTACGAGCAGTACTTC.

There are a few counts of this clonotype. The rearrangement uses TRBV12-3 or TRBV12-4 and TRBJ1-5; D unclear. The CDR3 consists of 13 residues. Trimming took 6 bases from V and 7 from J, leaving 13 bases between them. CDR3 residues: CASSRKTEQPQHF. CDR3 nucleotides: TGTGCCAGCAGCCGAAAGACGGAACAGCCCCAGCATTTT.

V usage is TRBV20-1 and J usage is TRBJ1-2; D call uncertain. CDR1 DFQATT and CDR2 SNEGSKA come from the germline V gene (reference sequence). V gave up 2 bases and J gave up 4 bases, with 20 bases separating them. The CDR3 totals 16 residues. The CDR3 region is CSARSALGPSTYGYTF. The CDR3 DNA follows: TGCAGTGCTAGATCAGCCCTCGGACCTTCCACCTATGGCTACACCTTC.

This clonotype was counted many times. The chain is built from TRBV10-3 and TRBJ1-5; D call uncertain. Trimming removed 0 bases from V and 3 bases from J, with 12 bases in between. The CDR3 runs to 16 residues. The germline gives CDR1 ENHRY, CDR2 SYGVKD. CDR3 nucleotides: TGTGCCATCAGTGAGTCGGGCACGTTGAACAATCAGCCCCAGCATTTT. This gives the protein CAISESGTLNNQPQHF.

V and J are TRBV2 and TRBJ2-2; tentative D call: TRBD2 (6 bases). CDR3 size: 18 residues. Germline CDR1 is SNHLY and CDR2 is FYNNEI. V lost 2 bases, J lost 6 bases, and 22 bases lay in between. In DNA, the CDR3 is TGTGCCAGCAGTGAATCCCAACAAGGAGGGGAGGTCTCCGGGGAGCTGTTTTTT. Residues: CASSESQQGGEVSGELFF.